This TCR beta chain was recovered during a study of blood T cell repertoires in COVID-19. This clone appeared a single time. Germline assignment: CDR1 MNHEY and CDR2 SVGAGI. Trimming removed 6 bases at V and 3 bases at J, with 11 bases between. The CDR3 totals 13 residues. Generated by immunoSEQ multiplex PCR, the TCRdb table keeps only in-frame clones and is missing some. The profile shows fewer than 350,000 clones, roughly 86% of them singletons. The chain combines TRBV6-5 with TRBJ1-2; D call uncertain. The sample was peripheral blood. The sequence was obtained from a man between 18 and 29 years old with active or convalescent COVID-19. CDR3 in amino acids: CASREDPYYGYTF. DNA of the CDR3: TGTGCCAGCAGGGAGGACCCATACTATGGCTACACCTTC.